This T cell receptor beta chain is from a study of response to subunit inactivated influenza vaccine (dated by TCRdb to about 2018). Concerning the study at large: The study used deep quantitative T cell receptor repertoire profiling to track responses to a trivalent subunit inactivated influenza vaccine.

The study at large found these results: The authors proposed that each seasonal influenza vaccination may bring in only a limited number of new T cells.

The library was made by RT-PCR. Data came from an Illumina HiSeq 2500. Clones were called with MiXCR by TCRdb after fastp trimmed the public reads at Q25, and only in-frame beta chains were retained. For every CDR3 protein sequence, its rows merge into one entry that carries the most common genes and DNA. The sample table lists around 520,000 distinct CDR3 sequences, roughly 10% of them with a count of one. Approximately 10% of the sample is in the top ten clones. The CDR3 has 18 amino acids, counting the end cysteine and phenylalanine. The CDR3 DNA has 54 bases and is translated from base 1. CDR1 SGHAT and CDR2 FQDESV were looked up in the germline V gene (reference sequence). As regards this clonotype: Its cognate antigen has yet to be identified. The junction and the germline gene differ at one end; a read error may be behind it.

The TCR was taken from a man between 50 and 59 years old who received an inactivated influenza vaccine. Donor details come from another sample of the same person, matched by shared clones. Here the chain combines TRBV11-1 and TRBJ2-1; a stretch of 7 junction bases matches TRBD2. Sample: PBMCs from blood, taken on the day of vaccination. For the CDR3, the sequence is CASSYKPGLDGAYNEHFF. In nucleotides, the sequence is TGTGCCAGCAGCTATAAACCCGGACTAGACGGTGCCTACAATGAGCATTTCTTC.